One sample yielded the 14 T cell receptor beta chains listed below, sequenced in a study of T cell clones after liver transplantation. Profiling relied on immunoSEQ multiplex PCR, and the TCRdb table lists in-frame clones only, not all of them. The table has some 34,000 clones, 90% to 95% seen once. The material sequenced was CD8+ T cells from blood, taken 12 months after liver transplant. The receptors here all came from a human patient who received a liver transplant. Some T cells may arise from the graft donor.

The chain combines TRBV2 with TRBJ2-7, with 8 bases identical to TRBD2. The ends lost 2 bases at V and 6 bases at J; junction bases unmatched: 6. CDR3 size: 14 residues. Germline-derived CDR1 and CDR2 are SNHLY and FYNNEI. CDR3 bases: TGTGCCAGCAGTGAATGGGCGGGGGGTCCCGAGCAGTACTTC. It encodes CASSEWAGGPEQYF.

Here the CDR3 DNA reads TGCGCCAGCAGCTTGGAAACCGCTAGCGGGGCCTCTAATGAGCAGTTCTTC. It codes for CASSLETASGASNEQFF. The genes are TRBV5-1 and TRBJ2-1; 9 nucleotides line up with TRBD2. Trimming removed 0 bases from V and 7 bases from J; junction bases left unmatched: 11. The CDR3 runs to 17 residues. The V gene's germline CDR1 is SGHRS and CDR2 YFSETQ.

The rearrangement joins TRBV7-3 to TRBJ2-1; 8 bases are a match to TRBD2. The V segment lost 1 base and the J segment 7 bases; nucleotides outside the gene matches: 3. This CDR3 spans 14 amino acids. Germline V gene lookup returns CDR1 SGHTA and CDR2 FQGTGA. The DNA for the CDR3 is TGTGCCAGCAGCTTAAACGGGAGGGGGAATGAGCAGTTCTTC. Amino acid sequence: CASSLNGRGNEQFF.

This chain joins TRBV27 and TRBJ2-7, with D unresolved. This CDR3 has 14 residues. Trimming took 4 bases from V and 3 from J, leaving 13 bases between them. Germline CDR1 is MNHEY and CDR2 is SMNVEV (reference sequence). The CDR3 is CASSSRPVSYEQYF. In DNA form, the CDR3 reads TGTGCCAGCAGTTCCCGCCCGGTGAGCTACGAGCAGTACTTC.

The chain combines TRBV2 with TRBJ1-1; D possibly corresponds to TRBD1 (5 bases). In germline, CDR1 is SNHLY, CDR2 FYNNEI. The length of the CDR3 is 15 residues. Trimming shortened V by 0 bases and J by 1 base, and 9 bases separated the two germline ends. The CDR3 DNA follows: TGTGCCAGCAGTGAAGCTGGGGGGTGGAACACTGAAGCTTTCTTT. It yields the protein CASSEAGGWNTEAFF.

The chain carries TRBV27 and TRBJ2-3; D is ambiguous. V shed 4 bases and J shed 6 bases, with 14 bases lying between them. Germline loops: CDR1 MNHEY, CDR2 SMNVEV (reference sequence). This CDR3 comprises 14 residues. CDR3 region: CASSWSAVSDTQYF. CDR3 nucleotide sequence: TGTGCCAGCAGTTGGTCGGCCGTATCGGATACGCAGTATTTT.

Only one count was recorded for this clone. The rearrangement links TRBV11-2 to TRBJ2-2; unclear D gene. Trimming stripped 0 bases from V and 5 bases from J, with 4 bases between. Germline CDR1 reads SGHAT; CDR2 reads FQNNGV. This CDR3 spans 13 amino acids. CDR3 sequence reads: CASSLEGTGELFF. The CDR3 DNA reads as TGTGCCAGCAGCTTAGAAGGGACCGGGGAGCTGTTTTTT.

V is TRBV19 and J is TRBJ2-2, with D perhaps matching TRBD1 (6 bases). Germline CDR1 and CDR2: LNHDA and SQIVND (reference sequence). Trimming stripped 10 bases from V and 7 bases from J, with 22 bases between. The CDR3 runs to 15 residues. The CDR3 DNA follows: TGTGCCACCGGAGACAGGCCGGAGTATGGCGGGGAGCTGTTTTTT. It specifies CATGDRPEYGGELFF.

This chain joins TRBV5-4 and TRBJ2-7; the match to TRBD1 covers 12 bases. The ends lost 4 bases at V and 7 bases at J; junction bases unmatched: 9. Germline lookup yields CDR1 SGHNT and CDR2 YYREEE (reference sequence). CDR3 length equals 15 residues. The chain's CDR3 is CASSRTGQGAEEQYF. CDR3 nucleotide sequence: TGTGCCAGCAGCCGTACGGGACAGGGGGCGGAGGAGCAGTACTTC.

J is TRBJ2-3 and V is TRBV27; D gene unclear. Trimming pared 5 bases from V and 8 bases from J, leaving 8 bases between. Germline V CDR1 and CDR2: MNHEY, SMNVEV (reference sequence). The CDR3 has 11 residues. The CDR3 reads CASSGLGTQYF. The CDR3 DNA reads TGTGCCAGCAGTGGGCTTGGTACGCAGTATTTT.

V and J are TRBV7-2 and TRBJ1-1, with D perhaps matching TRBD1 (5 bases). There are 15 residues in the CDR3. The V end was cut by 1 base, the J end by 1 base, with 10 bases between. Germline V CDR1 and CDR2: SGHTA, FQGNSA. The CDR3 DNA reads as TGTGCCAGCAGCTTAGGGGGCACTCCGAACACTGAAGCTTTCTTT. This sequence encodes CASSLGGTPNTEAFF.

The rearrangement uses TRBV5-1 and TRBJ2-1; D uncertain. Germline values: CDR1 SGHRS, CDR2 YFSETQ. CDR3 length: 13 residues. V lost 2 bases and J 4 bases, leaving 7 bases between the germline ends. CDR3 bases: TGCGCCAGCAGCTTAGACATTTACAATGAGCAGTTCTTC. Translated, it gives CASSLDIYNEQFF.

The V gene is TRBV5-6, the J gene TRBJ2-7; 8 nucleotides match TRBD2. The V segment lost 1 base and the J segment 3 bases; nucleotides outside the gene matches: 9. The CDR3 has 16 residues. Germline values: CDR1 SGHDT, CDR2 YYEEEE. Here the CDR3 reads CASSLIAGRRGYEQYF. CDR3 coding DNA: TGTGCCAGCAGCTTGATAGCGGGAAGACGGGGCTACGAGCAGTACTTC. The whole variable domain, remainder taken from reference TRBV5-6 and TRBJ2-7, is DAGVTQSPTHLIKTRGQQVTLRCSPKSGHDTVSWYQQALGQGPQFIFQYYEEEERQRGNFPDRFSGHQFPNYSSELNVNALLLGDSALYLCASSLIAGRRGYEQYFGPGTRLTVT.

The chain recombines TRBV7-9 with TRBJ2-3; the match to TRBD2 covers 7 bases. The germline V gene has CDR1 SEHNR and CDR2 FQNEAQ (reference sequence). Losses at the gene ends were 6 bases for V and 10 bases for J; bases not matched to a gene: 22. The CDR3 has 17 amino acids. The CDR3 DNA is TGTGCCAGCAGACCCAATCTAGCGGCCACAACAAGTTCTGCGCAGTATTTT. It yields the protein CASRPNLAATTSSAQYF.